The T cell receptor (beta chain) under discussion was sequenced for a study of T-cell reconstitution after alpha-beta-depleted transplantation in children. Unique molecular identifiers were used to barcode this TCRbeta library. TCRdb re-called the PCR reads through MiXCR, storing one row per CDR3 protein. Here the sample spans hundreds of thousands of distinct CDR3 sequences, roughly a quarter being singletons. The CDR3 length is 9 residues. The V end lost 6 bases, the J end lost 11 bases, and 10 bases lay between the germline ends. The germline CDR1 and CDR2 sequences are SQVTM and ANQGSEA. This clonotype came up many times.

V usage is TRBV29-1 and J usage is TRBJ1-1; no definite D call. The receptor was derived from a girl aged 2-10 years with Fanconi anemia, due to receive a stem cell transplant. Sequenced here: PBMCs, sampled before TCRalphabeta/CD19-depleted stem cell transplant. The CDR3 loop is CSVGDGAFF. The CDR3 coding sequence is TGCAGCGTGGGAGACGGGGCTTTCTTT. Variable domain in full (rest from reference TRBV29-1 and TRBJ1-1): SAVISQKPSRDICQRGTSLTIQCQVDSQVTMMFWYRQQPGQSLTLIATANQGSEATYESGFVIDKFPISRPNLTFSTLTVSNMSPEDSSIYLCSVGDGAFFGQGTRLTVV.